This is a list of T cell receptor beta chains from one sample in a study of shared clonotypes between healthy human individuals. Clones were read by immunoSEQ multiplex PCR, and TCRdb kept only the in-frame ones, dropping some. The sample has just over 2,000,000 clones, around 96% seen once. The specimen sequenced was naive CD8+ T cells sorted from blood. These receptors all come from a man aged 18 to 30 in good health. Each CDR3 is given with its conserved first and last residue. A D gene is named only where the DNA matches it firmly. Part of the rows lack a size; the others show once, few, many or a class for expanded clones.

NA | TRBJ2-7 | NA | TRBV6-1 | TGTGCCAGCGCTACCTACGAGCAGTACTTC | CASATYEQYF
NA | TRBJ2-1 | TRBD2 | TRBV19 | TGTGCCAGTAGTATGACTAGCGGGGGGGAAGAGGATGAGCAGTTCTTC | CASSMTSGGEEDEQFF
NA | TRBJ1-2 | NA | TRBV6-5 | TGTGCCAGCAGTTACGGGCAGGAAGGGAGCTATGGCTACACCTTC | CASSYGQEGSYGYTF
NA | TRBJ1-1 | NA | TRBV21-1 | TGTGCCAGCAGCAAAGAGAGGGGGGGAGCGGAGAACGTTAGAGGGGCTTTCTTT | CASSKERGGAENVRGAFF
NA | TRBJ1-1 | NA | TRBV7-2 | TGTGCCAGCAGCCCCGATAACCAGTGGAACACTGAAGCTTTCTTT | CASSPDNQWNTEAFF
once | TRBJ2-5 | NA | TRBV11-2 | TGTGCCAGCAGCTTGGACAGGACTAGTTTCGGAGGGGAGACCCAGTACTTC | CASSLDRTSFGGETQYF
NA | TRBJ1-1 | NA | TRBV29-1 | TGCAGCGTTGGCCAAGGCACTGAAGCTTTCTTT | CSVGQGTEAFF
few | TRBJ1-6 | NA | TRBV19 | TGTGCCAGTAGGACAGAGAATTCACCCCTCCACTTT | CASRTENSPLHF
NA | TRBJ2-7 | NA | TRBV11-2 | TGTGCCAGCAGCTGGCAAGGATCTTACAACACCTACGAGCAGTACTTC | CASSWQGSYNTYEQYF
NA | TRBJ2-5 | NA | TRBV6-5 | TGTGCCAGCAGTTATGGGGAGACCCAGTACTTC | CASSYGETQYF
NA | TRBJ2-7 | TRBD1 | TRBV14 | TGTGCCAGCAGCCCCGGGACAGCCCCGTGGGAGCAGTACTTC | CASSPGTAPWEQYF
NA | TRBJ1-1 | NA | TRBV7-9 | TGTGCCAGCAGCTTAGTGGGAGTGGGGCTAGATGCTTTCTTT | CASSLVGVGLDAFF
NA | TRBJ1-2 | NA | TRBV7-2 | TGTGCCAGCAGCTCAGCGATCTATGGCTACACCTTC | CASSSAIYGYTF
NA | TRBJ2-3 | NA | TRBV28 | TGTGCCAGCAGTTGGGGACCTAACACAGATACGCAGTATTTT | CASSWGPNTDTQYF